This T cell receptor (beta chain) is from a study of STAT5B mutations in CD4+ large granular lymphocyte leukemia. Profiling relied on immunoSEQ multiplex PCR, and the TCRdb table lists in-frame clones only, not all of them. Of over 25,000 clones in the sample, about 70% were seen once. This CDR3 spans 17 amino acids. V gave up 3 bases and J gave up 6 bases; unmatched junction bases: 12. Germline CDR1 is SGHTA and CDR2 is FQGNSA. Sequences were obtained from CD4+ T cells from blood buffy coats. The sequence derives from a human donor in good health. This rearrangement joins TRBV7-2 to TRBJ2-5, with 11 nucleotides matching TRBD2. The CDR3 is CASSFVTSGGSPKTQYF. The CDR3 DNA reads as TGTGCCAGCAGCTTCGTAACTAGCGGGGGATCCCCAAAGACCCAGTACTTC.